This paragraph covers one T cell receptor beta chain sequence. Antigen specificity is unknown. This record comes from a study of OX40 agonist ivuxolimab in advanced cancers. Study-wide background: Patients received ivuxolimab, an intravenous treatment, every 2 weeks at 0.01 to 10 mg/kg. Earlier treatment with anti-PD-1, anti-PD-L1 or anti-CTLA-4 was permitted, and around 43% had received some.

Germline CDR1 and CDR2: SGHVS and FNYEAQ. Trimming at V came to 2 bases and at J to 4 bases, leaving 7 bases not matched to a gene. This CDR3 has 16 amino acids. Study findings and constraints: Partial responders receiving 0.1-3.0 mg/kg showed among the lowest clonal expansion.

The protocol was immunoSEQ multiplex PCR, while the TCRdb copy is restricted to in-frame clones and leaves out a portion. The repertoire holds roughly 48,000 clones, around 90% seen once, with 40% to 55% in the top ten. The sequenced sample was CD4+ or CD8+ T cells sorted from blood, obtained in a trial of the OX40 agonist ivuxolimab. The sequence derives from an adult with an advanced solid tumor such as melanoma, head and neck, liver or kidney cancer. The V call is TRBV7-6, the J call TRBJ2-1; 8 bases match TRBD1. CDR3 coding DNA: TGTGCCAGCAGCTTAAGTCTGGGACAGGTGTACAATGAGCAGTTCTTC. Translated, it gives CASSLSLGQVYNEQFF.